Each of the 14 T cell receptor beta chains below was sequenced from the same sample in a study of blood T cell repertoires in COVID-19. Measured with immunoSEQ multiplex PCR; TCRdb has only the in-frame clones, and not every one. The sample includes a few hundred thousand clones, 80% to 95% of them seen just once. Sequenced sample: PBMCs or T cells enriched from blood (not recorded which). These receptor sequences come from a man aged 18 to 35 who had recovered from COVID-19.

This clone was counted once. CDR3 in DNA: TGTGCCAGCAGCTTAACAGGGGGTAAGCAGCCCCAGCATTTT. This translates into CASSLTGGKQPQHF. V and J are TRBV7-3 and TRBJ1-5; TRBD1 might be the D (6 bases). The CDR3 is made up of 14 amino acids. The V end was cut by 0 bases, the J end by 7 bases, with 10 bases between. The germline V gene encodes CDR1 SGHTA and CDR2 FQGTGA.

This clone was detected only once. The chain links TRBV7-3 to TRBJ2-1, with 12 nucleotides matching TRBD2. This CDR3 spans 15 amino acids. The junction had 1 base not matched to a gene; V was cut back by 3 bases and J by 4 bases. CDR1 and CDR2 (germline): SGHTA, FQGTGA. In DNA form, the CDR3 reads TGTGCCAGCAGCTTGACTAGCGGGGGATACAATGAGCAGTTCTTC. Protein: CASSLTSGGYNEQFF.

This chain connects TRBV7-3 to TRBJ2-2, with a possible D match to TRBD1 (5 bases). Trimming took off 3 bases at V and 4 bases at J, with 12 bases between the two ends. The CDR3 sequence is 15 residues long. Germline lookup yields CDR1 SGHTA and CDR2 FQGTGA. CDR3 nucleotide sequence: TGTGCCAGCAGCTTCGAAGGGGCGGCCACCGGGGAGCTGTTTTTT. Translated, it gives CASSFEGAATGELFF.

This rearrangement joins TRBV29-1 to TRBJ1-2, with D possibly matching TRBD1 (6 bases). The CDR3 sequence is 11 residues long. Trimming pared 6 bases from V and 6 bases from J, leaving 11 bases between. Germline V gene sequence: CDR1 SQVTM, CDR2 ANQGSEA. The CDR3, as DNA: TGCAGCGTGGCAACAGGGAATGGCTACACCTTC. Translation gives CSVATGNGYTF.

The gene calls are TRBV5-6 and TRBJ1-1; maybe TRBD1 (6 bases). V was clipped by 4 bases and J by 0 bases, with 10 bases between them. Germline CDR1 reads SGHDT; CDR2 reads YYEEEE. The CDR3 covers 14 residues. This chain's CDR3 is CASSRTGLNTEAFF. CDR3 nucleotide sequence: TGTGCCAGCAGCAGAACAGGGTTGAACACTGAAGCTTTCTTT.

The chain uses TRBV10-1 and TRBJ2-5, with TRBD2 matching 7 bases. The junction had 15 bases not matched to a gene; V was cut back by 6 bases and J by 5 bases. The CDR3 loop spans 16 amino acids. The germline gives CDR1 WNHNN, CDR2 SYGVQD (reference sequence). CDR3 nucleotide sequence: TGCGCCAGCAGGACCAATTTTCTAGCGGTTGTGGAGACCCAGTACTTC. It translates to CASRTNFLAVVETQYF.

This clone has more than one count but fewer than ten. CDR3 sequence: CASDRRGLDTGELFF. DNA for the CDR3: TGTGCCAGCGATAGAAGGGGGTTAGACACCGGGGAGCTGTTTTTT. This chain joins TRBV28 and TRBJ2-2; D perhaps matches TRBD1 (6 bases). This CDR3 comprises 15 residues. Per the germline V gene, CDR1 is MDHEN and CDR2 is SYDVKM. Trimming stripped 8 bases from V and 3 bases from J, with 16 bases between.

This clone was seen more than once but under ten times. The chain combines TRBV27 with TRBJ2-6; D is unresolved. Trimming cost V 1 base and J 0 bases, with 4 bases left between them. In germline, CDR1 is MNHEY, CDR2 SMNVEV (reference sequence). The CDR3 totals 15 residues. CDR3: CASSLFSSGANVLTF. CDR3 nucleotide sequence: TGTGCCAGCAGTTTATTCAGCTCTGGGGCCAACGTCCTGACTTTC.

The gene calls are TRBV29-1 and TRBJ2-7; D is perhaps TRBD2 (6 bases). The germline V gene encodes CDR1 SQVTM and CDR2 ANQGSEA. Trimming cost V 4 bases and J 0 bases, with 10 bases left between them. CDR3 length equals 13 residues. CDR3 in amino acids: CSVGDGSSYEQYF. The DNA for the CDR3 is TGCAGCGTTGGGGACGGGAGCTCCTACGAGCAGTACTTC.

On this clone itself: A much larger clone is a single base away; this may be a read error. The genes are TRBV5-4 and TRBJ1-1; D is unclear. In germline, CDR1 is SGHNT, CDR2 YYREEE (reference sequence). V lost 2 bases, J lost 7 bases, and 6 bases lay in between. The CDR3 has 11 residues. In DNA, the CDR3 is TGTGCCAGCAGCTTTGGCCTTGAAGCTTTCTTT. Residues: CASSFGLEAFF.

The chain carries TRBV6-1 and TRBJ1-1, with 7 bases matching TRBD1. Unmatched junction bases numbered 10, after V lost 0 bases and J lost 3 bases. The CDR3 contains 17 residues. The germline CDR1 and CDR2 sequences are MNHNS and SASEGT. The CDR3 region is CASSEALRRGRDTEAFF. DNA of the CDR3: TGTGCCAGCAGTGAAGCGCTTCGGAGGGGGCGCGACACTGAAGCTTTCTTT.

This clone was counted a few times. Other DNA sequences in the sample encode the same CDR3. The chain links TRBV2 to TRBJ2-6; D call uncertain. CDR3 size: 13 residues. Germline assignment: CDR1 SNHLY and CDR2 FYNNEI. Trimming took 6 bases from V and 2 from J, leaving 5 bases between them. This CDR3 reads CASRLAGANVLTF. The CDR3 nucleotides read TGTGCCAGCAGGCTAGCTGGGGCCAACGTCCTGACTTTC.

As regards this clone: The same CDR3 arises from other DNA sequences in this sample as well. The rearrangement uses TRBV27 and TRBJ2-1; maybe TRBD2 (6 bases). Germline loops: CDR1 MNHEY, CDR2 SMNVEV (reference sequence). Trimming removed 2 bases from V and 7 bases from J, with 6 bases in between. This CDR3 has 12 amino acids. The CDR3 sequence: CASSLGGNEQFF. The CDR3 DNA follows: TGTGCCAGCAGTTTAGGGGGGAATGAGCAGTTCTTC.

J is TRBJ1-6 and V is TRBV11-3, with a tentative D call TRBD1 (5 bases). The germline CDR1 and CDR2 sequences are SGHNT and YENEEA. CDR3 length: 17 amino acids. The V end was cut by 2 bases, the J end by 3 bases, with 14 bases between. CDR3 region: CASSLPPDRDYNSPLHF. The CDR3 DNA sequence: TGTGCCAGCAGCTTACCCCCTGACAGAGACTATAATTCACCCCTCCACTTT. Combining the CDR3 with reference TRBV11-3 and TRBJ1-6 gives the whole variable domain EAGVVQSPRYKIIEKKQPVAFWCNPISGHNTLYWYLQNLGQGPELLIRYENEEAVDDSQLPKDRFSAERLKGVDSTLKIQPAELGDSAVYLCASSLPPDRDYNSPLHFGNGTRLTVT.